This paragraph covers one T cell receptor (beta chain) sequence. PCR employed 60 Vbeta and 13 Jbeta primers. This table comes from immunoSEQ multiplex PCR, and its TCRdb copy is limited to in-frame clones, with some not included. In the table there are 150,000 to 200,000 clones, 75% to 85% of which are singletons. Germline assignment: CDR1 LNHNV and CDR2 YYDKDF (reference sequence). V lost 0 bases and J lost 2, with 2 bases in between. This CDR3 has 13 residues. The data stem from a study of cytomegalovirus exposure and HLA in healthy donors. The sequencing sample was made of PBMCs. This TCR was recovered from a woman aged 45-59 years in good health and CMV-seronegative. The rearrangement links TRBV15 to TRBJ2-1; unclear D gene. The CDR3 protein is CATSRDTYNEQFF. CDR3 nucleotides: TGTGCCACCAGCAGAGATACCTACAATGAGCAGTTCTTC.